This TCR beta chain was found in a study of shared clonotypes between healthy human individuals. Between the trimmed V and J ends, which lost 6 bases and 4 bases, there was a span of 13 bases. The CDR3 extends over 13 amino acids. Germline CDR1 LNHDA, CDR2 SQIVND (reference sequence). Using immunoSEQ multiplex PCR, the repertoire was profiled, and TCRdb retains in-frame clones only, with some absent. The data contain millions of clones, 85% to 95% of them seen just once; the ten biggest clones take up over 0.12%. Sequenced material: naive CD4+ T cells sorted from blood. Documented subset: CD45RA+ positively selected. This receptor was identified in a man younger than 30 in good health. This sequence joins TRBV19 and TRBJ2-7, with TRBD2 as a possible D gene (5 bases). CDR3 sequence: CASSLGEPYEQYF. The CDR3 DNA is TGTGCCAGTAGCCTCGGGGAACCGTACGAGCAGTACTTC.